The source of this T cell receptor beta chain is a study of blood T cell repertoires in COVID-19. V was trimmed by 0 bases and J by 8 bases, leaving 12 bases between them. The CDR3 loop spans 14 amino acids. CDR1 is SGDLS and CDR2 is YYNGEE in the germline V gene. TCRdb's copy holds only in-frame clones and misses some; the assay was immunoSEQ multiplex PCR. The sample has under 200,000 clones, 75% to 90% seen once; the top ten hold around 13%. The receptor was isolated from a woman in her sixties who had recovered from COVID-19. The V and J genes are TRBV9 and TRBJ2-1, with unresolved D. The sequenced material came from PBMCs or T cells enriched from blood (not recorded which). CDR3 DNA sequence: TGTGCCAGCAGCGTAGCTACGGTGGTCGATGAGCAGTTCTTC. Its translation is CASSVATVVDEQFF.